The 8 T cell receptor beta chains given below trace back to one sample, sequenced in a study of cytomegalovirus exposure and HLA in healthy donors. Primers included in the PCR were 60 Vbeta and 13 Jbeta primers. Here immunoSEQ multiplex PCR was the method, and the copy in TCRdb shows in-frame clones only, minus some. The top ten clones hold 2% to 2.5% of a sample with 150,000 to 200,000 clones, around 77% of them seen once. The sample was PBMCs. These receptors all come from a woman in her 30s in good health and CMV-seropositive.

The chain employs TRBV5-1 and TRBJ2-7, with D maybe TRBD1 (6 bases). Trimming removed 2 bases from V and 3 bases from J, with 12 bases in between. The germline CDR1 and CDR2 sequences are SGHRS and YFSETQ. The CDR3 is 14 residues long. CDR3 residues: CASSFGGSVYEQYF. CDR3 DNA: TGCGCCAGCAGCTTTGGGGGCAGCGTCTACGAGCAGTACTTC. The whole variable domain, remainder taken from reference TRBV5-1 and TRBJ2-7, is KAGVTQTPRYLIKTRGQQVTLSCSPISGHRSVSWYQQTPGQGLQFLFEYFSETQRNKGNFPGRFSGRQFSNSRSEMNVSTLELGDSALYLCASSFGGSVYEQYFGPGTRLTVT.

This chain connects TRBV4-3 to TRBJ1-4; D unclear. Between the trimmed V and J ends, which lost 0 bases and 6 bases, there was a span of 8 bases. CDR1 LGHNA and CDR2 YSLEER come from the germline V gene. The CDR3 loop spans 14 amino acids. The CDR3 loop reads CASSQDPLDEKLFF. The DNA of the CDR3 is TGCGCCAGCAGCCAAGATCCCCTCGATGAAAAACTGTTTTTT.

CDR3 in amino acids: CASSLVGTGGTDTQYF. CDR3 nucleotides: TGCGCCAGCAGCTTGGTTGGGACAGGGGGGACAGATACGCAGTATTTT. This rearrangement joins TRBV5-1 to TRBJ2-3; 11 bases map to TRBD1. The CDR3 is 16 residues long. V gave up 0 bases and J gave up 3 bases; unmatched junction bases: 3. In germline, CDR1 is SGHRS, CDR2 YFSETQ. The variable domain in full, completed from reference TRBV5-1 and TRBJ2-3, reads KAGVTQTPRYLIKTRGQQVTLSCSPISGHRSVSWYQQTPGQGLQFLFEYFSETQRNKGNFPGRFSGRQFSNSRSEMNVSTLELGDSALYLCASSLVGTGGTDTQYFGPGTRLTVL.

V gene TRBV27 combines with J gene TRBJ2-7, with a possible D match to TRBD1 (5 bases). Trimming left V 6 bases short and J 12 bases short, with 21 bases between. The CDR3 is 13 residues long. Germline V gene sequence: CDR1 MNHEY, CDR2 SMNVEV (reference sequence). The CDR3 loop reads CASRFLSRQKLYF. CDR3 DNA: TGTGCCAGCAGATTCCTGTCTCGACAGAAATTGTACTTC.

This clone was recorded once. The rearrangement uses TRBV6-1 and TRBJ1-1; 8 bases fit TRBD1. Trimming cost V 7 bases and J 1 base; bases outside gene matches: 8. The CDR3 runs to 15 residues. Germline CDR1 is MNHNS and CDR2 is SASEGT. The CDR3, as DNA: TGTGCCAGCAATCCTCAGACAGGGGCGAACACTGAAGCTTTCTTT. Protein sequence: CASNPQTGANTEAFF.

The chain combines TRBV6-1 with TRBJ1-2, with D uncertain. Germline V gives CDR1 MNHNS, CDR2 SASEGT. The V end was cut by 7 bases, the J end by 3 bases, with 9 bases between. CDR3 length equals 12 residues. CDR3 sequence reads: CASISVYYGYTF. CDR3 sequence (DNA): TGTGCCAGCATTAGTGTGTACTATGGCTACACCTTC.

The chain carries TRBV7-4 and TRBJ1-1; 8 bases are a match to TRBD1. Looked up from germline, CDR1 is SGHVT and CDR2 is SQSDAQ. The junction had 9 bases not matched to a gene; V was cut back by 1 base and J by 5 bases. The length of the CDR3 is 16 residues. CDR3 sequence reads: CASSLVDRGWWTEAFF. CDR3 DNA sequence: TGTGCCAGCAGCTTAGTTGACAGGGGCTGGTGGACTGAAGCTTTCTTT.

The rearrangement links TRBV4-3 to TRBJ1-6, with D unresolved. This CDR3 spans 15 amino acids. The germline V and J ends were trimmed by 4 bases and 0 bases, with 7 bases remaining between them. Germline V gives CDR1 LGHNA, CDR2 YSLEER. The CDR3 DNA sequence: TGCGCCAGCAGCCCCGGTAACTCCTATAATTCACCCCTCCACTTT. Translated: CASSPGNSYNSPLHF.